The sequence of this T cell receptor (beta chain) was determined in a study of PD-1 blockade in classical Hodgkin lymphoma. Study background: Nivolumab was administered to patients intravenously at 3 mg/kg every 2 weeks.

In every patient, relapse followed autologous stem cell transplantation, while exposure to brentuximab vedotin differed. Of note for this clone: Its specificity is unknown.

Study-level findings and limits: No one has yet defined what causes the repertoire differences, which may be disease activity or prior therapy.

Here immunoSEQ multiplex PCR was the method, and the copy in TCRdb shows in-frame clones only, minus some. The sample consists of tens of thousands of clones, 90% to 95% of them appearing once. The CDR3 is 15 residues long. Looked up from germline, CDR1 is SGHDT and CDR2 is YYEEEE. V was cut by 0 bases and J by 0 bases, with 9 bases left in between. The receptor's source is a human donor with classical Hodgkin lymphoma. This chain links TRBV5-6 with TRBJ1-1; D is unresolved. The specimen was peripheral blood mononuclear cells (PBMCs), collected at baseline. The CDR3 DNA sequence: TGTGCCAGCAGCTTGGTGTGGAGCTTGAACACTGAAGCTTTCTTT. It translates to CASSLVWSLNTEAFF.